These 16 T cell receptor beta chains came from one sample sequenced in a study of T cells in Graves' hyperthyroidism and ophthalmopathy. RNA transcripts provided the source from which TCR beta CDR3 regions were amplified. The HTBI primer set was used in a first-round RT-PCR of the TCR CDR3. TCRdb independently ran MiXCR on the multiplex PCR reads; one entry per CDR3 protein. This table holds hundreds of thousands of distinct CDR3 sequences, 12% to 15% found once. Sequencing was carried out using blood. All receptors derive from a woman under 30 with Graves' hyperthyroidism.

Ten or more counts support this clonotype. This CDR3 reads CASSLELAGSSTDTQYF. The CDR3, as DNA: TGTGCCAGCAGCTTAGAACTAGCGGGTTCGAGCACAGATACGCAGTATTTT. This chain uses TRBV11-2 with TRBJ2-3; 9 bases fit TRBD2. The junction had 4 bases not matched to a gene; V was cut back by 0 bases and J by 0 bases. CDR1 and CDR2 from the germline V gene are SGHAT and FQNNGV. The CDR3 has 17 residues.

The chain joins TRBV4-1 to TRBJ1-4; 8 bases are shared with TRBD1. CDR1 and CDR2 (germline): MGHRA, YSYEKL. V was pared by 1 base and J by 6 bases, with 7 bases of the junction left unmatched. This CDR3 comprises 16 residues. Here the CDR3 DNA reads TGCGCCAGCAGCCAAGGTCAGGGGGCCGCACATGAAAAACTGTTTTTT. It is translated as CASSQGQGAAHEKLFF.

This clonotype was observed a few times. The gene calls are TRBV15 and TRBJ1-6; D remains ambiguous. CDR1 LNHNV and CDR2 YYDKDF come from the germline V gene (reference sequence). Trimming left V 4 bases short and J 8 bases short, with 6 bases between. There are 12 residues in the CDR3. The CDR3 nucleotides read TGTGCCACCAGCAATGGGCATTCACCCCTCCACTTT. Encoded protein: CATSNGHSPLHF.

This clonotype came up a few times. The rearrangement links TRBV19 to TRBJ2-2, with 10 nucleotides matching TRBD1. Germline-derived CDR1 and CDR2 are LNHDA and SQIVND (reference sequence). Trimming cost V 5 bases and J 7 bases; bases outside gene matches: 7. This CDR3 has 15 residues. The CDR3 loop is CASSFDRGPIGELFF. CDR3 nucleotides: TGTGCCAGTAGTTTTGACAGGGGGCCTATCGGGGAGCTGTTTTTT.

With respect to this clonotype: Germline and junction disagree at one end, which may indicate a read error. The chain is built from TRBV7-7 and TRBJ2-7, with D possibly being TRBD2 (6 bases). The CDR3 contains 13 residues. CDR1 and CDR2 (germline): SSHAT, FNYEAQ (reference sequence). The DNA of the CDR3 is TGTGCTAGCAGCCCGGGAGTCCTGTACGAGCAGTACTTC. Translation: CASSPGVLYEQYF.

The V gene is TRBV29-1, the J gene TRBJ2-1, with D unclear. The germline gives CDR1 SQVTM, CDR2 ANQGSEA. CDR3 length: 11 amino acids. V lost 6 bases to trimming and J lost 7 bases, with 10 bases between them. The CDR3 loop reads CSVPDWNEQFF. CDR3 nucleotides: TGCAGCGTGCCTGACTGGAATGAGCAGTTCTTC.

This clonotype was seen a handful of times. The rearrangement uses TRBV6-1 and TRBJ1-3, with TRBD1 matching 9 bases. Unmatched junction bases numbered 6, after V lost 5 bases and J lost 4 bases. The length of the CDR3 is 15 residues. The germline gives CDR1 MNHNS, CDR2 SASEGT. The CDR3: CASSMTGGIGNTIYF. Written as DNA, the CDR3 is TGTGCCAGCAGTATGACAGGGGGTATAGGAAACACCATATATTTT.

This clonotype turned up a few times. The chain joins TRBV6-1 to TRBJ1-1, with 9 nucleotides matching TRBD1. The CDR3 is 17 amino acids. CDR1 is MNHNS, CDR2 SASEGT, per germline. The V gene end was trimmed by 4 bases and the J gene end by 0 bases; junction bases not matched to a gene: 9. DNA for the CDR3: TGTGCCAGCAGTGGACGGACAGGGGTGAACCTGAACACTGAAGCTTTCTTT. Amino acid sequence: CASSGRTGVNLNTEAFF.

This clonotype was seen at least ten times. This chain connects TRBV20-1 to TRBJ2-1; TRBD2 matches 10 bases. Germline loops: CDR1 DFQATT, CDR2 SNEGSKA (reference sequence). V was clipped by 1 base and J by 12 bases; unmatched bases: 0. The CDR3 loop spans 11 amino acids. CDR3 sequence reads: CSARVAGGQFF. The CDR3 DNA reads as TGCAGTGCTAGAGTAGCGGGAGGGCAGTTCTTC.

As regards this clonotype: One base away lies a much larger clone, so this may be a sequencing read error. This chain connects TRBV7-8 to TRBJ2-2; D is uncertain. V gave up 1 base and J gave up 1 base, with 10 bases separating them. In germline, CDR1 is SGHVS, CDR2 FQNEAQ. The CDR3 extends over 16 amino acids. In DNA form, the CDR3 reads TGTGCCAGCAGCTTAGGGCGAAGAGAGAACACCGGGGAGCTGTTTTTT. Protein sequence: CASSLGRRENTGELFF.

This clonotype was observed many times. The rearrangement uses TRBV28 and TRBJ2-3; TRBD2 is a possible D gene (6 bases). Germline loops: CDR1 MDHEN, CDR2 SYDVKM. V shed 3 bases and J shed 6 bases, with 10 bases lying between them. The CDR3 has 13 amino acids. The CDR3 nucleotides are TGTGCCAGCAGTTTTGGGGGGACGGATACGCAGTATTTT. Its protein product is CASSFGGTDTQYF.

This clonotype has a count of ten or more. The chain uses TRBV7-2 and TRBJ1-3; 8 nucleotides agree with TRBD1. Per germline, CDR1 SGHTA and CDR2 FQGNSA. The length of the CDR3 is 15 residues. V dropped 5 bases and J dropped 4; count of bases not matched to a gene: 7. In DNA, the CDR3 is TGTGCCAGCAGCCAAGGACAGGGACCGGGAAACACCATATATTTT. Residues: CASSQGQGPGNTIYF.

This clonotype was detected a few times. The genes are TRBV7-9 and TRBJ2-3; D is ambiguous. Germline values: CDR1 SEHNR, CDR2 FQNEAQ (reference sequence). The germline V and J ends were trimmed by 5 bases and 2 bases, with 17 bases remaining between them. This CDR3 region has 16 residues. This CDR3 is CASSPPRAYYTDTQYF. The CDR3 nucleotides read TGTGCCAGCAGCCCCCCAAGGGCCTACTACACAGATACGCAGTATTTT.

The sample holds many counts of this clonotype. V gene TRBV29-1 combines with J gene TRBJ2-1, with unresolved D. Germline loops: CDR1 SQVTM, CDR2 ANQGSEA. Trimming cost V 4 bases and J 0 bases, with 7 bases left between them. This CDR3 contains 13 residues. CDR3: CSVAESSYNEQFF. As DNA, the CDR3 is TGCAGCGTTGCAGAGAGCTCCTACAATGAGCAGTTCTTC.

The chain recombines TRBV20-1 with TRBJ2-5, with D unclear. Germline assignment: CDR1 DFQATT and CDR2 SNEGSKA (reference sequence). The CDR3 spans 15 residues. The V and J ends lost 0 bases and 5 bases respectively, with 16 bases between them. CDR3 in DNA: TGCAGTGCTAGAGACGGCACGACCACACAGGAGACCCAGTACTTC. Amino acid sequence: CSARDGTTTQETQYF.

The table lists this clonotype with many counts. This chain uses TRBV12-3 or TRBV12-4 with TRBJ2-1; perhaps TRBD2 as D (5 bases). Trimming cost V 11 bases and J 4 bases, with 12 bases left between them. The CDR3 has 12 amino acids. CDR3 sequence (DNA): TGTGCCGTACTCACGGGGTACAATGAGCAGTTCTTC. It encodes CAVLTGYNEQFF.